These T cell receptor beta chains were read from a single sample in a study of neoadjuvant nivolumab and ipilimumab in lung cancer. Using immunoSEQ multiplex PCR, the repertoire was profiled, and TCRdb retains in-frame clones only, with some absent. The sample shows some 6,500 clones, 65% to 85% of them seen only once. The material was tumor tissue, obtained after neoadjuvant nivolumab, alone or with ipilimumab, at or shortly before surgery. The source of these receptors is an adult with non-small cell lung cancer. CDR3s include the opening cysteine and the closing phenylalanine or tryptophan. D genes are given only for firm matches. Where a row states a size, it is once, few, many or the class of an expanded clone; other rows omit it.

D: TRBD1; V: TRBV6-5; size: NA; J: TRBJ1-2; CDR3: CASSYLGTGAGYTF; DNA: TGTGCCAGCAGTTACCTAGGGACAGGGGCTGGCTACACCTTC
D: TRBD1; V: TRBV10-3; size: few; J: TRBJ2-7; CDR3: CAISGDRDSYEQYF; DNA: TGTGCCATCAGTGGGGACAGGGACTCCTACGAGCAGTACTTC
D: NA; V: TRBV7-6; size: NA; J: TRBJ1-1; CDR3: CASSQQPGVNTEAFF; DNA: TGTGCCAGCAGCCAACAGCCGGGAGTGAACACTGAAGCTTTCTTT
D: TRBD1; V: TRBV11-2; size: NA; J: TRBJ1-4; CDR3: CASSSRQGEKDRLFF; DNA: TGTGCCAGCAGTTCCCGACAGGGGGAAAAGGATCGACTGTTTTTT
D: NA; V: TRBV19; size: NA; J: TRBJ2-1; CDR3: CASSLWYGGPSYNEQFF; DNA: TGTGCCAGTAGTCTCTGGTACGGGGGACCATCCTACAATGAGCAGTTCTTC
D: TRBD1; V: TRBV6-6; size: NA; J: TRBJ2-7; CDR3: CASSRDSIIGQYF; DNA: TGTGCCAGCAGTCGGGACAGTATAATCGGGCAGTACTTC
D: NA; V: TRBV5-1; size: few; J: TRBJ1-1; CDR3: CASSWRGGGTEAFF; DNA: TGCGCCAGCAGCTGGAGGGGTGGCGGCACTGAAGCTTTCTTT
D: NA; V: TRBV28; size: NA; J: TRBJ1-1; CDR3: CASSLSIGQLEAFF; DNA: TGTGCCAGCAGTTTAAGCATTGGACAGCTTGAAGCTTTCTTT
D: NA; V: TRBV4-1; size: once; J: TRBJ2-1; CDR3: CASSQAERDNEQFF; DNA: TGCGCCAGCAGCCAAGCGGAAAGGGACAATGAGCAGTTCTTC
D: NA; V: TRBV5-1; size: NA; J: TRBJ2-1; CDR3: CASSTRGEFWDEQFF; DNA: TGCGCCAGCAGCACTAGGGGGGAATTTTGGGATGAGCAGTTCTTC
D: TRBD1; V: TRBV6-5; size: NA; J: TRBJ1-1; CDR3: CASSRRQGGNTEAFF; DNA: TGTGCCAGCAGCCGCCGACAGGGGGGCAACACTGAAGCTTTCTTT
D: NA; V: TRBV29-1; size: few; J: TRBJ2-7; CDR3: CSVRTFSYEQYF; DNA: TGCAGCGTCAGGACGTTCTCCTACGAGCAGTACTTC
D: NA; V: TRBV29-1; size: NA; J: TRBJ1-4; CDR3: CSGTANEKLFF; DNA: TGCAGCGGGACAGCTAATGAAAAACTGTTTTTT
D: NA; V: TRBV5-6; size: NA; J: TRBJ1-1; CDR3: CASSQTGGGEAFF; DNA: TGTGCCAGCAGCCAAACAGGTGGCGGTGAAGCTTTCTTT
D: TRBD2; V: TRBV2; size: NA; J: TRBJ2-7; CDR3: CASRTTSGKSYEQYF; DNA: TGTGCCAGCAGAACTACTAGCGGCAAGTCCTACGAGCAGTACTTC
D: NA; V: TRBV19; size: NA; J: TRBJ2-1; CDR3: CASPMWSGRERNEQFF; DNA: TGTGCCAGCCCTATGTGGTCGGGTAGGGAGCGGAACGAGCAGTTCTTC
D: NA; V: TRBV20-1; size: NA; J: TRBJ1-1; CDR3: CSARDRPGAFF; DNA: TGCAGTGCTAGAGACCGTCCAGGGGCTTTCTTT
D: NA; V: TRBV11-2; size: NA; J: TRBJ2-7; CDR3: CASSLLQAGTTYEQYF; DNA: TGTGCCAGCAGCCTTCTACAGGCTGGTACCACCTACGAGCAGTACTTC
D: NA; V: TRBV5-1; size: NA; J: TRBJ1-1; CDR3: CASSDGSGNTEAFF; DNA: TGCGCCAGCAGCGACGGATCCGGGAACACTGAAGCTTTCTTT
D: NA; V: TRBV7-9; size: NA; J: TRBJ1-1; CDR3: CASRQSGGEKNTEAFF; DNA: TGTGCCAGCAGACAAAGCGGGGGGGAGAAGAACACTGAAGCTTTCTTT
D: TRBD2; V: TRBV5-6; size: NA; J: TRBJ2-2; CDR3: CASSLGTRFTGELFF; DNA: TGTGCCAGCAGCTTGGGGACTAGATTCACCGGGGAGCTGTTTTTT
D: NA; V: TRBV15; size: NA; J: TRBJ2-5; CDR3: CATSRDQGLEETQYF; DNA: TGTGCCACCAGCAGAGATCAAGGACTGGAAGAGACCCAGTACTTC
D: NA; V: TRBV18; size: NA; J: TRBJ2-2; CDR3: CASSDTGELFF; DNA: TGTGCCAGCTCAGACACCGGGGAGCTGTTTTTT
D: NA; V: TRBV29-1; size: NA; J: TRBJ1-5; CDR3: CSVLTGNNQPQHF; DNA: TGCAGCGTCCTTACAGGGAACAATCAGCCCCAGCATTTT
D: NA; V: TRBV5-1; size: once; J: TRBJ2-1; CDR3: CASSFGNKGWNNEQFF; DNA: TGCGCCAGCAGCTTTGGTAACAAGGGATGGAACAATGAGCAGTTCTTC
D: TRBD1; V: TRBV6-5; size: few; J: TRBJ1-1; CDR3: CASSRIQGVTEAFF; DNA: TGTGCCAGCAGTCGTATACAGGGGGTAACTGAAGCTTTCTTT
D: NA; V: TRBV27; size: NA; J: TRBJ2-1; CDR3: CASSLSREFNEQFF; DNA: TGTGCCAGCAGTTTAAGCAGAGAGTTCAATGAGCAGTTCTTC
D: NA; V: TRBV9; size: NA; J: TRBJ2-3; CDR3: CASSPGDLRTDTQYF; DNA: TGTGCCAGCAGCCCAGGAGACCTTCGCACAGATACGCAGTATTTT
D: NA; V: TRBV14; size: NA; J: TRBJ2-2; CDR3: CASSQDNLLGELFF; DNA: TGTGCCAGCAGCCAAGACAACTTGCTGGGGGAGCTGTTTTTT
D: NA; V: TRBV10-2; size: NA; J: TRBJ2-1; CDR3: CASRADTYNEQFF; DNA: TGCGCCAGCAGGGCGGATACCTACAATGAGCAGTTCTTC
D: NA; V: TRBV11-2; size: NA; J: TRBJ2-4; CDR3: CASSLEARNIQYF; DNA: TGTGCCAGCAGCTTAGAGGCTCGAAACATTCAGTACTTC
D: NA; V: TRBV6-6; size: NA; J: TRBJ2-7; CDR3: CASSYGSLSYEQYF; DNA: TGTGCCAGCAGTTACGGTTCTCTGTCCTACGAGCAGTACTTC
D: NA; V: TRBV11-3; size: NA; J: TRBJ2-1; CDR3: CASSMSDNNEQFF; DNA: TGTGCCAGCAGCATGAGCGACAACAATGAGCAGTTCTTC
D: NA; V: TRBV28; size: once; J: TRBJ1-3; CDR3: CASSPHEALSGNTIYF; DNA: TGTGCCAGCAGCCCCCATGAAGCCTTATCTGGAAACACCATATATTTT
D: TRBD2; V: TRBV7-9; size: NA; J: TRBJ2-7; CDR3: CASSLVGLASRYEQYF; DNA: TGTGCCAGCAGCTTAGTGGGACTAGCGTCACGCTACGAGCAGTACTTC
D: NA; V: TRBV12-5; size: once; J: TRBJ1-1; CDR3: CASGLPRAGMNTEAFF; DNA: TGTGCTAGTGGTTTGCCCCGGGCAGGGATGAACACTGAAGCTTTCTTT
D: TRBD2; V: TRBV7-9; size: once; J: TRBJ2-1; CDR3: CASSLGTSGRLHNEQFF; DNA: TGTGCCAGCAGCTTGGGGACTAGCGGGAGGCTCCACAATGAGCAGTTCTTC
D: NA; V: TRBV28; size: NA; J: TRBJ2-1; CDR3: CASSFFLGQGEQFF; DNA: TGTGCCAGCAGTTTCTTCTTGGGCCAGGGTGAGCAGTTCTTC
D: TRBD2; V: TRBV5-1; size: NA; J: TRBJ2-7; CDR3: CASSDTSGGYEQYF; DNA: TGCGCCAGCTCCGATACTAGCGGGGGATACGAGCAGTACTTC
D: NA; V: TRBV7-6; size: once; J: TRBJ1-1; CDR3: CASSFAPGGETEAFF; DNA: TGTGCCAGCAGCTTCGCCCCTGGAGGGGAGACTGAAGCTTTCTTT
D: TRBD2; V: TRBV11-2; size: NA; J: TRBJ2-1; CDR3: CASSPAAGENEQFF; DNA: TGTGCCAGCAGCCCGGCGGCGGGGGAGAATGAGCAGTTCTTC
D: TRBD2; V: TRBV5-4; size: NA; J: TRBJ2-3; CDR3: CATGLAGEDTQYF; DNA: TGTGCCACCGGACTAGCGGGAGAAGATACGCAGTATTTT
D: NA; V: TRBV6-1; size: NA; J: TRBJ2-5; CDR3: CASRRWETQYF; DNA: TGTGCCAGCAGGAGATGGGAGACCCAGTACTTC